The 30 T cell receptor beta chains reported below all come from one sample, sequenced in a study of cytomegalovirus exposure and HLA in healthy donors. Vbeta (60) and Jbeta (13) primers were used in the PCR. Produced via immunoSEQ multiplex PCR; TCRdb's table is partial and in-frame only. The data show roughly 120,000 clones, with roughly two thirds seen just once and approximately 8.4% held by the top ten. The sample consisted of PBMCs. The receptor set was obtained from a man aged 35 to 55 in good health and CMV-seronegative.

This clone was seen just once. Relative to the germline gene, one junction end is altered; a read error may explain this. The CDR3 region has the DNA TGTGCCACGGCACAAGGTTGGGGGGAGAGGGTTTTC. This codes for CATAQGWGERVF. The rearrangement uses TRBV6-1 and TRBJ2-7, with a weak D call TRBD2 (6 bases). Germline CDR1 is MNHNS and CDR2 is SASEGT. The CDR3 length is 12 residues.

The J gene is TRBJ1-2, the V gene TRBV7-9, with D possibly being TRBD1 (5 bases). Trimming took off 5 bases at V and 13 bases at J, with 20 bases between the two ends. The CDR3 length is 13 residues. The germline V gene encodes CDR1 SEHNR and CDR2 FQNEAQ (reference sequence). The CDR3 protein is CASSEPPRAISTF. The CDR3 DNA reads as TGTGCCAGCAGCGAACCCCCCAGGGCAATTTCCACCTTC.

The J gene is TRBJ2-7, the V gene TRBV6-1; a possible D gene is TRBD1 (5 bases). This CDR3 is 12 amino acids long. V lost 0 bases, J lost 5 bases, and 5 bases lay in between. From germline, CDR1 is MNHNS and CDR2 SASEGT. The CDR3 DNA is TGTGCCAGCAGTGAAGCGGGGCACGAGCAGTACTTC. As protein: CASSEAGHEQYF.

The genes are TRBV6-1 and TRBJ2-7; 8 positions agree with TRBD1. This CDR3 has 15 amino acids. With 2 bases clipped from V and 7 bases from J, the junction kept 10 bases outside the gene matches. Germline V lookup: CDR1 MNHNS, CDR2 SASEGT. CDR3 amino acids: CASSELSQGAGEQYF. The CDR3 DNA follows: TGTGCCAGCAGTGAACTATCCCAGGGGGCCGGAGAGCAGTACTTC.

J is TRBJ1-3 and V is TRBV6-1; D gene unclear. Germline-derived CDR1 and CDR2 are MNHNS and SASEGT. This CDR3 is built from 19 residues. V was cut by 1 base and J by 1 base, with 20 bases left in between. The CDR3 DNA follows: TGTGCCAGCAGTGAAGACGGCGGATTCTCTTTCGGGTCTGGAAACACCATATATTTT. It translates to CASSEDGGFSFGSGNTIYF.

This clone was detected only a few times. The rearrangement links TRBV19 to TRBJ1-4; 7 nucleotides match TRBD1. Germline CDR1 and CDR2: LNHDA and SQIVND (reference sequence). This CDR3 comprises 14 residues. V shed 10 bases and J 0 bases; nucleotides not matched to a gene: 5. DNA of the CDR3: TGTGCCACCCGACAGGGACCAACTAATGAAAAACTGTTTTTT. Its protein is CATRQGPTNEKLFF.

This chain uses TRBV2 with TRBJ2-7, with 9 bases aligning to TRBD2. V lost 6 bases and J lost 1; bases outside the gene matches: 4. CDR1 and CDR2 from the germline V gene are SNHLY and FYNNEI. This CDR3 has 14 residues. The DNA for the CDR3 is TGTGCCAGCAGGACGCGGGGGGGGTCCTACGAGCAGTACTTC. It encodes CASRTRGGSYEQYF.

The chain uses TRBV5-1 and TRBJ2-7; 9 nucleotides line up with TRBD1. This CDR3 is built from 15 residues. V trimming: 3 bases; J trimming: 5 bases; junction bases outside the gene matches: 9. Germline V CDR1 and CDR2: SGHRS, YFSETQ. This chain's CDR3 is CASSSGQGRFHEQYF. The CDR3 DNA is TGCGCCAGCAGCTCGGGACAGGGACGATTCCACGAGCAGTACTTC. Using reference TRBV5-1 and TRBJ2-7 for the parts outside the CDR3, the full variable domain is KAGVTQTPRYLIKTRGQQVTLSCSPISGHRSVSWYQQTPGQGLQFLFEYFSETQRNKGNFPGRFSGRQFSNSRSEMNVSTLELGDSALYLCASSSGQGRFHEQYFGPGTRLTVT.

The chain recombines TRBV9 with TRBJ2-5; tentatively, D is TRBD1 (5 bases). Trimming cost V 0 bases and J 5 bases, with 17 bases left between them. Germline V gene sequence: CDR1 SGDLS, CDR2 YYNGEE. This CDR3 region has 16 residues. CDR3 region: CASSVGADGAGETQYF. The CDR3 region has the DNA TGTGCCAGCAGCGTAGGGGCGGATGGGGCCGGGGAGACCCAGTACTTC.

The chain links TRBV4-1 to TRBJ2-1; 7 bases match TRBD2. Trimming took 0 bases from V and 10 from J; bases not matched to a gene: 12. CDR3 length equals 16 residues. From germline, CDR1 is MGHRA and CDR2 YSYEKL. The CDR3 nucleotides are TGCGCCAGCAGCCAAGACCCTAGCGGTTACGGGGGGGAGCAGTTCTTC. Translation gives CASSQDPSGYGGEQFF.

The CDR3 bases are TGTGCCAGCAGTCCCTACCCGAGGGCTAGCGGGGGATTTACTAGCACAGATACGCAGTATTTT. It yields the protein CASSPYPRASGGFTSTDTQYF. The chain uses TRBV27 and TRBJ2-3, with TRBD2 identical over 10 bases. V shed 5 bases, J shed 0 bases, and the junction held 20 bases outside the gene matches. The CDR3 loop spans 21 amino acids. CDR1 and CDR2 (germline): MNHEY, SMNVEV (reference sequence).

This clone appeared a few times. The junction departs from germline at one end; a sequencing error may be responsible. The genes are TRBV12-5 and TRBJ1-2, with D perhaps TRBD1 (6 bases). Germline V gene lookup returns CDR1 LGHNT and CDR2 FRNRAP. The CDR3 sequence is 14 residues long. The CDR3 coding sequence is TGTGCTAGTGGCAAGGGGGAAATTCAATATGGCTACCCCTTC. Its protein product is CASGKGEIQYGYPF.

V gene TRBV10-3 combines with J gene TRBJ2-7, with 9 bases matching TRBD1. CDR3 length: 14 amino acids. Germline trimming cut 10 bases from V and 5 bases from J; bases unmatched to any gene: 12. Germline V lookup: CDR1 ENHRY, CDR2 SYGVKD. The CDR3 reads CASTPGQGTHEQYF. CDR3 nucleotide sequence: TGTGCCAGTACTCCGGGACAGGGTACGCACGAGCAGTACTTC.

In nucleotides, the CDR3 is TGCGCCAGCAGCTTGGACTTTTCTTCGCAGGCAGATACGCAGTATTTT. It codes for CASSLDFSSQADTQYF. The J gene is TRBJ2-3, the V gene TRBV5-1; D unclear. The CDR3 runs 16 residues. The germline V gene has CDR1 SGHRS and CDR2 YFSETQ. V gave up 0 bases and J gave up 4 bases, with 15 bases separating them.

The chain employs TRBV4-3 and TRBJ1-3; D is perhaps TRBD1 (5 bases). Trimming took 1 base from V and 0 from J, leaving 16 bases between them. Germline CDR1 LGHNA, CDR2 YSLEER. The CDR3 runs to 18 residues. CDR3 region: CASSQGLVGEYSGNTIYF. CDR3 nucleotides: TGCGCCAGCAGCCAAGGTTTGGTAGGGGAATACTCTGGAAACACCATATATTTT.

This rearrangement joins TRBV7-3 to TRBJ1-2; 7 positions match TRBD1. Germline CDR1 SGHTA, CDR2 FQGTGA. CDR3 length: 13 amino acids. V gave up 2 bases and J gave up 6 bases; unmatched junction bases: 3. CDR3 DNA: TGTGCCAGCAGCTTAGACAGGGTAGATGGCTACACCTTC. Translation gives CASSLDRVDGYTF.

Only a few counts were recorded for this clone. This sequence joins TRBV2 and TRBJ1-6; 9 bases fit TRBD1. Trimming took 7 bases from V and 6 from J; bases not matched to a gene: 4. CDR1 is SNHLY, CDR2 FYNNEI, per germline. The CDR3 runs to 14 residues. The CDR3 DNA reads TGTGCCAGCACGGGGGACAGGGCTAATTCACCCCTCCACTTT. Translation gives CASTGDRANSPLHF.

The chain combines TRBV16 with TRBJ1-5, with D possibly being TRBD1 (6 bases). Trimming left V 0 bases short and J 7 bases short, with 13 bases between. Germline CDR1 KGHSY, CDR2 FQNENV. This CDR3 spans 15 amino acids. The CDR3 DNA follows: TGTGCCAGCAGCCAATCGGTCCGGGGGGCGCAGCCCCAGCATTTT. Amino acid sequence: CASSQSVRGAQPQHF. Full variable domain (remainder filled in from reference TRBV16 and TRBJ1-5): GEEVAQTPKHLVRGEGQKAKLYCAPIKGHSYVFWYQQVLKNEFKFLISFQNENVFDETGMPKERFSAKCLPNSPCSLEIQATKLEDSAVYFCASSQSVRGAQPQHFGDGTRLSIL.

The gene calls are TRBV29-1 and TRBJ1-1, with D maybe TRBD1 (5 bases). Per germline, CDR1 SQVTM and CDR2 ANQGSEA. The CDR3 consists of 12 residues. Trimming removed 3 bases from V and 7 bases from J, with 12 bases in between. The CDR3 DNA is TGCAGCGTTGAGGAGGGGCGCGGTGAAGCTTTCTTT. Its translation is CSVEEGRGEAFF.

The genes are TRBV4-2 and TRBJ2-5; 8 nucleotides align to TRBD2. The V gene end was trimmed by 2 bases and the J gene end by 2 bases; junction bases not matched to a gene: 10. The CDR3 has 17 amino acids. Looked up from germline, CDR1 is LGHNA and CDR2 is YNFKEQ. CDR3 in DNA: TGTGCCAGCAGCCAACAAGGGGCAGCGGGGGAACAAGAGACCCAGTACTTC. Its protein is CASSQQGAAGEQETQYF.

CDR3 coding DNA: TGCGCCAGCAGCCAAGATAGGAGCGGGGAGCTGTTTTTT. Its translation is CASSQDRSGELFF. The chain links TRBV4-1 to TRBJ2-2, with D unresolved. Germline CDR1 reads MGHRA; CDR2 reads YSYEKL. CDR3 length: 13 residues. Trimming pared 0 bases from V and 7 bases from J, leaving 6 bases between.

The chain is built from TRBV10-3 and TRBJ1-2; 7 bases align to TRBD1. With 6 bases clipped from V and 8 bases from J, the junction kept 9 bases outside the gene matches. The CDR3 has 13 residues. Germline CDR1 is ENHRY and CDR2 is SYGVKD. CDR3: CAIRNEQGKGYTF. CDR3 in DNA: TGTGCCATCAGAAACGAACAGGGGAAAGGCTACACCTTC.

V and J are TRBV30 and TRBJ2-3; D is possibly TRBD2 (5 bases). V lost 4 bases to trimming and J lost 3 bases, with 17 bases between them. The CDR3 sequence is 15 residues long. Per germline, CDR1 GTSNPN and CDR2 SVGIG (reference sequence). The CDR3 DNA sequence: TGTGCCTGGAATGGCTGGCTAGCACGGACAGATACGCAGTATTTT. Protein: CAWNGWLARTDTQYF.

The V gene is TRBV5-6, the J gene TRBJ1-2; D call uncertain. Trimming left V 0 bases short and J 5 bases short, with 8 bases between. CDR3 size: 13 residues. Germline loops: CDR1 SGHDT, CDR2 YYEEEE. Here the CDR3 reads CASSLARTYGYTF. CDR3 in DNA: TGTGCCAGCAGCTTGGCCAGGACTTATGGCTACACCTTC.

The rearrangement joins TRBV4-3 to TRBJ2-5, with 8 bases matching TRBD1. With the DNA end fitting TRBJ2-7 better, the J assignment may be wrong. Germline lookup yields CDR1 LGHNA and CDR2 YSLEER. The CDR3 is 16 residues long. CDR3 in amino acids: CASSQSRTGTTYEQYF. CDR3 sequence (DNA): TGCGCCAGCAGCCAGTCAAGGACAGGGACCACCTACGAGCAGTACTTC.

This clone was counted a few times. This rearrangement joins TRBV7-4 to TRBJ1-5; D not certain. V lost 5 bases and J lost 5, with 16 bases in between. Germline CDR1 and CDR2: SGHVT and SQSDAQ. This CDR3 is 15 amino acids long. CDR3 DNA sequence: TGTGCCAGCAGCCCACCAACAGTAACCTATCAGCCCCAGCATTTT. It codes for CASSPPTVTYQPQHF.

CDR3 in amino acids: CASSTGQGEQPQHF. In nucleotides, the CDR3 is TGTGCCAGCAGTACCGGACAGGGGGAGCAGCCCCAGCATTTT. The genes are TRBV25-1 and TRBJ1-5, with 10 bases fitting TRBD1. Germline assignment: CDR1 MGHDK and CDR2 SYGVNS. V lost 5 bases, J lost 7 bases, and 5 bases stayed unmatched. This CDR3 comprises 14 residues.

CDR3 nucleotides: TGTGCCAGCAGCAGTATGGACAGACTAAAAAGACACTCTGGAAACACCATATATTTT. Translating gives CASSSMDRLKRHSGNTIYF. V usage is TRBV11-3 and J usage is TRBJ1-3; D is perhaps TRBD1 (6 bases). Per germline, CDR1 SGHNT and CDR2 YENEEA. With 5 bases removed from V and 0 bases from J, the gap between germline ends came to 23 bases. CDR3 length: 19 amino acids. Together with reference TRBV11-3 and TRBJ1-3, the CDR3 gives the full variable domain: EAGVVQSPRYKIIEKKQPVAFWCNPISGHNTLYWYLQNLGQGPELLIRYENEEAVDDSQLPKDRFSAERLKGVDSTLKIQPAELGDSAVYLCASSSMDRLKRHSGNTIYFGEGSWLTVV.

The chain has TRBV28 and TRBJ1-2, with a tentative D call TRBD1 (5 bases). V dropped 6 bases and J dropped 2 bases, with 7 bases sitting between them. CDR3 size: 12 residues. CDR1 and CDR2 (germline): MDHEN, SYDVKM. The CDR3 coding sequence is TGTGCCAGCAGCAGGGTCAACTATGGCTACACCTTC. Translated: CASSRVNYGYTF.

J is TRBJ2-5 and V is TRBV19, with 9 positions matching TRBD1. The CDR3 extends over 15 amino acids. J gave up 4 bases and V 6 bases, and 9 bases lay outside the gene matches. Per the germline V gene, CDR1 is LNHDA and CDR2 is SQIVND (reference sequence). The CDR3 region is CASSPGQGNGETQYF. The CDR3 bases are TGTGCCAGTAGCCCCGGACAGGGGAACGGAGAGACCCAGTACTTC.